This TCR beta chain stems from a study of blood T cell repertoires in COVID-19 (TCRdb year 2020). In terms of the full investigation: The collaborator samples originated in the United States, Italy and Spain and spanned the acute and convalescent phases of COVID-19. A de-identified subject ID, COVID-19 status, age in years and sex were almost always included in the sample metadata. The prospective study material was composed of cDNA or gDNA derived from T cells, B-cell-depleted T cells, or PBMCs. Where available, HLA class I and class II types were obtained from metadata supplied by the sample provider rather than from assay-based typing. The samples were drawn from two sources: the first 160 participants of the ongoing ImmuneRACE study, and 1,000 to 1,500 subjects contributed by 6 global collaborators. Subjects who had been exposed to COVID-19, were actively infected with it, or had recovered from it provided the deeply sampled blood TCRbeta repertoires that made up the dataset. A freely available public database, intended as a resource for researchers studying the immune response to SARS-CoV-2, is where the repertoires were released. Overall study outcomes, separate from this receptor: Clinical and demographic metadata were provided uncurated, with the amount varying by source and participant.

Whole blood was collected in K2EDTA tubes by collaborating institutions according to the institutions' own protocols. For TCRbeta analysis, collaborators shipped samples in one of three forms: frozen whole blood, isolated PBMCs, or DNA extracted from either of those sample types. CDR1 and CDR2 are read off the germline V gene as SGHTA and FQGNSA. V lost 3 bases and J lost 0 bases; the stretch between them is 2 bases long. Including cysteine and phenylalanine, the CDR3 has 12 amino acids. The kept DNA is CDR3 alone, 36 bases in frame from the first base. As to this clone: What this receptor recognizes is not known. Per-nucleotide qualities are absent, and no much larger clonotype sits a single base away.

The immunoSEQ Assay, a bias-controlled multiplex PCR, was used to amplify TCRbeta CDR3 regions from genomic DNA. The authors' analysis ran thus. The number of nucleated cells in each sample was estimated by amplification of reference gene primers within the assay. To quantify the absolute abundance of each unique TCRbeta CDR3 rearrangement, sequence reads were collapsed and filtered. For each sample, productive Simpson clonality was calculated by taking the square root of Simpson's diversity index across productive rearrangements. TCRdb mirrors the immuneACCESS table, restricted to in-frame sequences. Some clones are absent from its copies; in checked studies, under half trace to an unresolved V gene, and the reason for the others is unknown. That table supplies the V and J calls and clone size; D and trimming were determined from the DNA. The sample table records 150,000 to 200,000 clones; about 86% of these occur just once. Roughly 9.1% of the sample belongs to the ten largest clones.

Sequencing used peripheral blood. This TCR was sampled from a man between 45 and 60 years old with active or convalescent COVID-19. The V gene is TRBV7-2 and the J gene is TRBJ1-1; the D gene lacks a confident call. The bases read TGTGCCAGCAGCTTTATGAACACTGAAGCTTTCTTT. This sequence encodes CASSFMNTEAFF.